The source of this T cell receptor (beta chain) is a study of Ad26.COV2.S vaccination and SARS-CoV-2 variants. For the study at large: The Ad26.COV2.S arm of the COV1001 trial was where the donor was placed.

The CDR3 contains 14 residues. In germline, CDR1 is LNHDA, CDR2 SQIVND (reference sequence). V lost 6 bases, J lost 1 base, and 12 bases lay in between. The treatment: around 19 received Ad26.COV2.S at low or high dose, single or two shots; about five received placebo; per-sample allocation not given. Day 63 after the first injection of vaccine or placebo was the sampling time. Its platform was an Ad26 vector, and its expressed antigen was Wuhan-strain SARS-CoV-2 spike. Comment on this clone: Its antigen is currently unknown.

Whole-study results and caveats: Similar non-spike TCR breadth was seen in vaccine and placebo recipients.

Data came from immunoSEQ multiplex PCR; TCRdb stores just in-frame clones and leaves some out. The sample gives about half a million clones, 80% to 90% of which show up once; over 1.5% is in the top ten. This chain joins TRBV19 and TRBJ1-1; D is perhaps TRBD1 (5 bases). Sequencing was performed on peripheral blood, taken in a trial of Ad26.COV2.S vaccine versus placebo. The TCR comes from a person between 18 and 60 years old who received the Ad26.COV2.S COVID-19 vaccine or a placebo. The chain's CDR3 is CASRPGLANTEAFF. CDR3 in DNA: TGTGCCAGTAGACCAGGGCTGGCGAACACTGAAGCTTTCTTT.